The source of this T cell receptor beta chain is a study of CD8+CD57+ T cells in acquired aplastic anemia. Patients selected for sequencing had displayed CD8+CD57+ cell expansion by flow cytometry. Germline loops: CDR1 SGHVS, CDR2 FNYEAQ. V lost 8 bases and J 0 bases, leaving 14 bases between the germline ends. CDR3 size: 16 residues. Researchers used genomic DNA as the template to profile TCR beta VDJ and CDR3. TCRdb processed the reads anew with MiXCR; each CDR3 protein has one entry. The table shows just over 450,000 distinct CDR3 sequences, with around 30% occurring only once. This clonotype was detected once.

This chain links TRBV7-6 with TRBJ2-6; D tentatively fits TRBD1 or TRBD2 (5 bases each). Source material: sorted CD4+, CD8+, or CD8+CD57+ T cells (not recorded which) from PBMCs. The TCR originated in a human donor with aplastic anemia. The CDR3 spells CASGGRAPSGANVLTF. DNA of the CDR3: TGTGCCAGCGGGGGACGGGCCCCCTCTGGGGCCAACGTCCTGACTTTC.